This TCR beta chain was sequenced for a study of blood T cell repertoires in COVID-19. Study as a whole: T cells, B-cell-depleted T cells, or PBMCs provided the cDNA or gDNA that served as material.

Clones were sequenced by immunoSEQ multiplex PCR, and TCRdb holds only the in-frame ones, with some missing. The sample shows 200,000 to 250,000 clones, over 80% of them seen only once. This CDR3 has 14 amino acids. V gave up 6 bases and J gave up 7 bases; unmatched junction bases: 9. The V gene's germline CDR1 is MRHNA and CDR2 SNTAGT. Each recovered donor of Cohort 3 presented with two negative PCRs, clearance, or symptom resolution. This chain connects TRBV6-4 to TRBJ1-5; 7 bases fit TRBD1. The sequence came from a woman between 35 and 50 years old who had recovered from COVID-19. The source material was PBMCs or T cells enriched from blood (not recorded which). CDR3 DNA sequence: TGTGCCAGCAGCCCTTCCAGGGGGGACCAGCCCCAGCATTTT. It yields the protein CASSPSRGDQPQHF.